The source of this T cell receptor (beta chain) is a study of PD-1 blockade in classical Hodgkin lymphoma. Study-wide background: Patients were administered nivolumab (3 mg/kg intravenously) every 2 weeks.

Clones were sequenced by immunoSEQ multiplex PCR, and TCRdb holds only the in-frame ones, with some missing. The sample holds around 60,000 clones, around 90% seen once. Following autologous stem cell transplantation, relapse occurred in every patient, and exposure to brentuximab vedotin varied. Each best response was a complete response, a partial response or progressive disease. The TCR sequence derives from a human donor with classical Hodgkin lymphoma. The specimen was peripheral blood mononuclear cells (PBMCs), collected before the second cycle of nivolumab.

CDR3 bases: TGTGCCAGCAGCTTTTTCAGAGGGAGGTCCTACGAGCAGTACTTC. Translated, it gives CASSFFRGRSYEQYF. The V and J genes are TRBV11-2 and TRBJ2-7, with a weak D call TRBD2 (6 bases). Per germline, CDR1 SGHAT and CDR2 FQNNGV. V dropped 3 bases and J dropped 1 base, with 13 bases sitting between them. This CDR3 spans 15 amino acids.